This TCR beta chain derives from a study of CD8 T cells in ankylosing spondylitis. General study findings and limits: Characteristic, it appeared, of ankylosing spondylitis blood was a TCR beta motif of several highly homologous variants. Both synovial fluid and blood in reactive arthritis had previously been reported to carry some motif variants.

Library preparation for TCR beta used quantitative 5'-RACE with molecular barcodes. One entry per CDR3 protein, called by TCRdb with MiXCR from the 5' RACE reads. The sample has approximately 400,000 distinct CDR3 sequences, about 24% seen once; the top ten hold about 0.92%. The germline V gene encodes CDR1 LGHDT and CDR2 YNNKEL (reference sequence). The CDR3 loop spans 14 amino acids. V lost 5 bases to trimming and J lost 2 bases, with 10 bases between them. The sample holds a few counts of this clonotype. Its matching antigen is unknown. Sequenced material: blood, either unsorted or a sorted T cell fraction (not recorded which). The receptor comes from a male donor with ankylosing spondylitis. The chain is built from TRBV3-1 and TRBJ1-5; possible D gene TRBD1, 5 bases. In DNA, the CDR3 is TGTGCCAGCAGCACGGGGGATGGCAATCAGCCCCAGCATTTT. Translation gives CASSTGDGNQPQHF.